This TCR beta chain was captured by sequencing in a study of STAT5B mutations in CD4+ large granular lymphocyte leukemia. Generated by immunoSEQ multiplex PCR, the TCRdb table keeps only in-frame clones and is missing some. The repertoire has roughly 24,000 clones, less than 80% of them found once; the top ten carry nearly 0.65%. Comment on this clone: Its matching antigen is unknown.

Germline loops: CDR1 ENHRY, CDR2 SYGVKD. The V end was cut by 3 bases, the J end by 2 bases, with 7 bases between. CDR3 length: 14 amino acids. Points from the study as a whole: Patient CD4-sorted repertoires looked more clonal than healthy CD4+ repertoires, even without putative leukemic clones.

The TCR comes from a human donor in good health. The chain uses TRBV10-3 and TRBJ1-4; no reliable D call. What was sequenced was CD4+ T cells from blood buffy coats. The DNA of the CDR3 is TGTGCCATCAGTGAAACCGCTACTAATGAAAAACTGTTTTTT. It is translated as CAISETATNEKLFF.